This is a list of T cell receptor beta chains from one sample in a study of OX40 agonist ivuxolimab in advanced cancers. Produced via immunoSEQ multiplex PCR; TCRdb's table is partial and in-frame only. The sample lists about 98,000 clones; around 94% were seen once. Here the sequenced sample was CD4+ or CD8+ T cells sorted from blood, taken in a trial of the OX40 agonist ivuxolimab. Source of these receptors: an adult with an advanced solid tumor such as melanoma, head and neck, liver or kidney cancer. Both conserved end residues are part of each CDR3. A D gene is named only where the DNA matches it firmly. Rows give clone size only sometimes, using once, few, many, or a class for an expanded clone.

J gene: TRBJ1-3; V gene: TRBV4-1; D gene: .; clone size: .; CDR3 DNA: TGCGCCAGCAGCCATCCAGGTTCGGGAAACACCATATATTTT; CDR3 protein: CASSHPGSGNTIYF
J gene: TRBJ1-1; V gene: TRBV4-3; D gene: .; clone size: .; CDR3 DNA: TGCGCCAGCTGGTCGGGCTTCCGCGGCACTGAAGCTTTCTTT; CDR3 protein: CASWSGFRGTEAFF
J gene: TRBJ1-5; V gene: TRBV27; D gene: .; clone size: .; CDR3 DNA: TGTGCCAGCAGTCGCAGGGCTGGAGGTGTAAGACAGCCCCAGCATTTT; CDR3 protein: CASSRRAGGVRQPQHF
J gene: TRBJ2-3; V gene: TRBV2; D gene: TRBD2; clone size: .; CDR3 DNA: TGTGCCAGCAGTGAAGGGACTAGCGGGGACACAGATACGCAGTATTTT; CDR3 protein: CASSEGTSGDTDTQYF
J gene: TRBJ2-1; V gene: TRBV28; D gene: TRBD2; clone size: .; CDR3 DNA: TGTGCCAGCAGTCAGGGACTAGCGGGGGTTTTTGAGTTCTTC; CDR3 protein: CASSQGLAGVFEFF
J gene: TRBJ1-2; V gene: TRBV6-1; D gene: TRBD1; clone size: .; CDR3 DNA: TGTGCCGGTTCTCGGGACAGGGGAGTTTATGGCTACACCTTC; CDR3 protein: CAGSRDRGVYGYTF
J gene: TRBJ2-3; V gene: TRBV27; D gene: .; clone size: .; CDR3 DNA: TGTGCCAGCAGTTTACGGACCCTCATCGATACGCAGTATTTT; CDR3 protein: CASSLRTLIDTQYF
J gene: TRBJ1-4; V gene: TRBV7-2; D gene: .; clone size: .; CDR3 DNA: TGTGCCAGCAGCTTCGTCAGGAATGAAAAACTGTTTTTT; CDR3 protein: CASSFVRNEKLFF
J gene: TRBJ1-5; V gene: TRBV28; D gene: .; clone size: .; CDR3 DNA: TGTGCCAGCAGTCGGCGGGGGTGGCAAAGGCCCCAGCATTTT; CDR3 protein: CASSRRGWQRPQHF
J gene: TRBJ1-6; V gene: TRBV18; D gene: .; clone size: .; CDR3 DNA: TGTGCCAGCTCACCACTAGAGAATTCACCCCTCCACTTT; CDR3 protein: CASSPLENSPLHF
J gene: TRBJ2-1; V gene: TRBV18; D gene: .; clone size: .; CDR3 DNA: TGTGCCAGCTCACCCCCCGAGGGGGTCTCCTACAATGAGCAGTTCTTC; CDR3 protein: CASSPPEGVSYNEQFF
J gene: TRBJ2-5; V gene: TRBV5-1; D gene: TRBD1; clone size: .; CDR3 DNA: TGCGCCAGTAAGACAGGGGGAAAAGAGACCCAGTACTTC; CDR3 protein: CASKTGGKETQYF
J gene: TRBJ2-3; V gene: TRBV9; D gene: TRBD2; clone size: .; CDR3 DNA: TGTGCCAGCAGCGTAGATCATAGCGGGGGTGCAGATACGCAGTATTTT; CDR3 protein: CASSVDHSGGADTQYF
J gene: TRBJ2-1; V gene: TRBV9; D gene: .; clone size: .; CDR3 DNA: TGTGCCAGCAGCGTACTAGAAAGACTATCCTACAATGAGCAGTTCTTC; CDR3 protein: CASSVLERLSYNEQFF
J gene: TRBJ2-1; V gene: TRBV7-6; D gene: .; clone size: .; CDR3 DNA: TGTGCCAGCAGCTTAACGACAGCCACTAATGAGCAGTTCTTC; CDR3 protein: CASSLTTATNEQFF
J gene: TRBJ1-3; V gene: TRBV10-3; D gene: .; clone size: .; CDR3 DNA: TGTGCCATCAGCTCTGAGGGCGCCGGAAACACCATATATTTT; CDR3 protein: CAISSEGAGNTIYF
J gene: TRBJ1-1; V gene: TRBV7-2; D gene: .; clone size: .; CDR3 DNA: TGTGCCAGCAGCTTAACCCAGGGCCTGGGGACTGAAGCTTTCTTT; CDR3 protein: CASSLTQGLGTEAFF
J gene: TRBJ2-2; V gene: TRBV9; D gene: .; clone size: .; CDR3 DNA: TGTGCCAGCAACGACGGACAGATGAGCACCGGGGAGCTGTTTTTT; CDR3 protein: CASNDGQMSTGELFF
J gene: TRBJ2-1; V gene: TRBV30; D gene: TRBD2; clone size: .; CDR3 DNA: TGTGCCTGGAGTGTACTGATTGCGGGAGTGTCGTTCTTC; CDR3 protein: CAWSVLIAGVSFF
J gene: TRBJ1-2; V gene: TRBV15; D gene: .; clone size: .; CDR3 DNA: TGTGCCACCAGCAGAGATCTGATGGGGTCGGTGCTCTATGGCTACACCTTC; CDR3 protein: CATSRDLMGSVLYGYTF
J gene: TRBJ2-3; V gene: TRBV7-6; D gene: .; clone size: .; CDR3 DNA: TGTGCCAGCAGCTTAGCAGATACGCAGTATTTT; CDR3 protein: CASSLADTQYF
J gene: TRBJ2-2; V gene: TRBV7-3; D gene: TRBD2; clone size: .; CDR3 DNA: TGTGCCAGCAGCCCGGGGACTAGCGGGAGTGTATTTACGGGGGAGCTGTTTTTT; CDR3 protein: CASSPGTSGSVFTGELFF
J gene: TRBJ2-3; V gene: TRBV5-1; D gene: TRBD2; clone size: .; CDR3 DNA: TGCGCCAGCAGCTTACGTATAGCGGGGACTGGCACAGATACGCAGTATTTT; CDR3 protein: CASSLRIAGTGTDTQYF
J gene: TRBJ1-1; V gene: TRBV28; D gene: .; clone size: .; CDR3 DNA: TGTGCCAGCAGTTTAGCGGGCAGGGACACTGAAGCTTTCTTT; CDR3 protein: CASSLAGRDTEAFF
J gene: TRBJ1-2; V gene: TRBV30; D gene: .; clone size: .; CDR3 DNA: TGTGCCTGGAGTGTAAATGTGGGGGGTGGCTACACCTTC; CDR3 protein: CAWSVNVGGGYTF
J gene: TRBJ1-4; V gene: TRBV2; D gene: .; clone size: .; CDR3 DNA: TGTGCCAGCAGCATTAACAGGGTGGCTAATGAAAAACTGTTTTTT; CDR3 protein: CASSINRVANEKLFF
J gene: TRBJ2-3; V gene: TRBV7-2; D gene: .; clone size: .; CDR3 DNA: TGTGCCAGCAGCTTTAGCACAGATACGCAGTATTTT; CDR3 protein: CASSFSTDTQYF
J gene: TRBJ2-7; V gene: TRBV4-2; D gene: TRBD1; clone size: .; CDR3 DNA: TGTGCCAGCAGCCATAGGGACAGCCATAACTACGAGCAGTACTTC; CDR3 protein: CASSHRDSHNYEQYF
J gene: TRBJ2-3; V gene: TRBV5-1; D gene: .; clone size: .; CDR3 DNA: TGCGCCAGCAGCTCGGGGTCCCTCCCAGATACGCAGTATTTT; CDR3 protein: CASSSGSLPDTQYF
J gene: TRBJ2-1; V gene: TRBV28; D gene: .; clone size: .; CDR3 DNA: TGTGCCAGCAGTTTGGGCGGGGCCGGCTACAATGAGCAGTTCTTC; CDR3 protein: CASSLGGAGYNEQFF
J gene: TRBJ1-4; V gene: TRBV6-1; D gene: .; clone size: .; CDR3 DNA: TGTGCCAGCAGTCGACAGCCCTCTAATGAAAAACTGTTTTTT; CDR3 protein: CASSRQPSNEKLFF
J gene: TRBJ1-3; V gene: TRBV15; D gene: .; clone size: .; CDR3 DNA: TGTGCCACCAGCAGAGATAGTACCCTCTCTGGAAACACCATATATTTT; CDR3 protein: CATSRDSTLSGNTIYF
J gene: TRBJ2-5; V gene: TRBV15; D gene: TRBD1; clone size: .; CDR3 DNA: TGTGCCACCAGCAGACGGGACAGAGAAGAGACCCAGTACTTC; CDR3 protein: CATSRRDREETQYF
J gene: TRBJ2-1; V gene: TRBV6-7; D gene: .; clone size: .; CDR3 DNA: TGTGCCAGCCGGACAAGGCCCTACAATGAGCAGTTCTTC; CDR3 protein: CASRTRPYNEQFF
J gene: TRBJ2-3; V gene: TRBV28; D gene: TRBD2; clone size: .; CDR3 DNA: TGTGCCAGCAGTCCCGCCGGGGGGGCAGGAGATACGCAGTATTTT; CDR3 protein: CASSPAGGAGDTQYF
J gene: TRBJ2-7; V gene: TRBV30; D gene: .; clone size: .; CDR3 DNA: TGTGCCTGGAGTGTACCCAAGGACGAGCAGTACTTC; CDR3 protein: CAWSVPKDEQYF
J gene: TRBJ2-3; V gene: TRBV7-2; D gene: .; clone size: .; CDR3 DNA: TGTGCCAGCAGCTTAGGTGCCACAGATACGCAGTATTTT; CDR3 protein: CASSLGATDTQYF
J gene: TRBJ1-6; V gene: TRBV2; D gene: .; clone size: .; CDR3 DNA: TGTGCCAGCAGTCCGGACGGGAATTCACCCCTCCACTTT; CDR3 protein: CASSPDGNSPLHF
J gene: TRBJ1-1; V gene: TRBV25-1; D gene: .; clone size: .; CDR3 DNA: TGTGCCAGCAGTGATTGGGGGGGTGGGACTGAAGCTTTCTTT; CDR3 protein: CASSDWGGGTEAFF
J gene: TRBJ1-5; V gene: TRBV28; D gene: TRBD1; clone size: .; CDR3 DNA: TGTGCCAGCACCCCTTCAGGGGGGTATAGCAATCAGCCCCAGCATTTT; CDR3 protein: CASTPSGGYSNQPQHF
J gene: TRBJ1-1; V gene: TRBV7-3; D gene: .; clone size: .; CDR3 DNA: TGTGCCAGCAGCTTAATGGGCAGTTTGAACACTGAAGCTTTCTTT; CDR3 protein: CASSLMGSLNTEAFF
J gene: TRBJ1-5; V gene: TRBV6-1; D gene: .; clone size: .; CDR3 DNA: TGTGCCAGCAGCCCCGACAGAGCTAGCAATCAGCCCCAGCATTTT; CDR3 protein: CASSPDRASNQPQHF
J gene: TRBJ2-3; V gene: TRBV7-2; D gene: .; clone size: .; CDR3 DNA: TGTGCCAGCAGCTTAGATAGCGGAGATACGCAGTATTTT; CDR3 protein: CASSLDSGDTQYF
J gene: TRBJ2-2; V gene: TRBV5-4; D gene: TRBD1; clone size: .; CDR3 DNA: TGTGCCAGCAGCCCCTCGGACAGGGTGGGGGCGAACACCGGGGAGCTGTTTTTT; CDR3 protein: CASSPSDRVGANTGELFF
J gene: TRBJ1-5; V gene: TRBV5-1; D gene: .; clone size: .; CDR3 DNA: TGCGCCAGCAGCCTCGGCCCGATCAATCAGCCCCAGCATTTT; CDR3 protein: CASSLGPINQPQHF
J gene: TRBJ1-2; V gene: TRBV6-5; D gene: .; clone size: .; CDR3 DNA: TGTGCCAGCAGTTACAACAGGTTGGGTGGCTACACCTTC; CDR3 protein: CASSYNRLGGYTF
J gene: TRBJ1-5; V gene: TRBV4-1; D gene: TRBD1; clone size: .; CDR3 DNA: TGCGCCAGCAGCCAAGATGGACAGGGTGGACAGCCCCAGCATTTT; CDR3 protein: CASSQDGQGGQPQHF
J gene: TRBJ2-3; V gene: TRBV30; D gene: TRBD2; clone size: once; CDR3 DNA: TGTGCCTGGGTGAAGGGACTAGTGTCCACAGATACGCAGTATTTT; CDR3 protein: CAWVKGLVSTDTQYF
J gene: TRBJ1-3; V gene: TRBV6-6; D gene: TRBD1; clone size: .; CDR3 DNA: TGTGCCAGCAGTTCCTCCGGGACAGGGTACGGAAACACCATATATTTT; CDR3 protein: CASSSSGTGYGNTIYF
J gene: TRBJ1-2; V gene: TRBV30; D gene: .; clone size: .; CDR3 DNA: TGTGCCTGGAGTACGGGGAACGACTATGGCTACACCTTC; CDR3 protein: CAWSTGNDYGYTF
J gene: TRBJ1-5; V gene: TRBV6-6; D gene: .; clone size: .; CDR3 DNA: TGTGCCAGCAGCCCTTCCGGGGGGAGTCAGCCCCAGCATTTT; CDR3 protein: CASSPSGGSQPQHF
J gene: TRBJ1-1; V gene: TRBV18; D gene: TRBD1; clone size: .; CDR3 DNA: TGTGCCAGCTCACTCGGACAGGTTGAGAACACTGAAGCTTTCTTT; CDR3 protein: CASSLGQVENTEAFF
J gene: TRBJ1-1; V gene: TRBV6-6; D gene: .; clone size: .; CDR3 DNA: TGTGCCAGCAACCCGGAGGAGAACACTGAAGCTTTCTTT; CDR3 protein: CASNPEENTEAFF
J gene: TRBJ1-4; V gene: TRBV28; D gene: TRBD1; clone size: .; CDR3 DNA: TGTGCCAGCAGCCTAGGGGGACAGGGGAATGAAAAACTGTTTTTT; CDR3 protein: CASSLGGQGNEKLFF
J gene: TRBJ2-1; V gene: TRBV30; D gene: .; clone size: .; CDR3 DNA: TGTGCCTGGAGCCCTAACTCCTACAATGAGCAGTTCTTC; CDR3 protein: CAWSPNSYNEQFF
J gene: TRBJ2-5; V gene: TRBV18; D gene: .; clone size: .; CDR3 DNA: TGTGCCAGCTCACCGGGACTCCAAGAGACCCAGTACTTC; CDR3 protein: CASSPGLQETQYF
J gene: TRBJ2-3; V gene: TRBV7-2; D gene: .; clone size: once; CDR3 DNA: TGTGCCAGCAGCCGACAAGGCCCCAGCACAGATACGCAGTATTTT; CDR3 protein: CASSRQGPSTDTQYF
J gene: TRBJ2-3; V gene: TRBV11-2; D gene: .; clone size: .; CDR3 DNA: TGTGCCAGCAGCTTAGTTCATACGCAGTATTTT; CDR3 protein: CASSLVHTQYF